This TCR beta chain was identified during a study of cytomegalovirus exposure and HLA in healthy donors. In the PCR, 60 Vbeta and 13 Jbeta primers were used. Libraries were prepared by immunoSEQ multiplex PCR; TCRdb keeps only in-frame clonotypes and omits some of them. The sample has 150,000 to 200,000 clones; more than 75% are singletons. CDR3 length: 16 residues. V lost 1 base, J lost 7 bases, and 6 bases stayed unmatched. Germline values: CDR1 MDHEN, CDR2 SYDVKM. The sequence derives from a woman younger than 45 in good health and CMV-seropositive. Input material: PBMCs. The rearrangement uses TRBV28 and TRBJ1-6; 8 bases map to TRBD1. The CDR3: CASSLLGRQGNSPLHF. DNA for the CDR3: TGTGCCAGCAGTTTATTGGGGAGACAGGGGAATTCACCCCTCCACTTT.